The present TCR beta chain was sequenced within a study of cytomegalovirus exposure and HLA in healthy donors. Study-wide background: Researchers previously reported finding fewer than 140 million unique TCR beta sequences from roughly 170 million T cells. Study-level findings and limits: The authors listed around 150 TCR beta chains as cytomegalovirus-associated. The classifier reportedly diagnosed cytomegalovirus status with high specificity and sensitivity.

As concerns this clone: Its target is not known.

Healthy bone marrow donors made up the donors. PCR employed 60 Vbeta and 13 Jbeta primers. Produced via immunoSEQ multiplex PCR; TCRdb's table is partial and in-frame only. This sample yields approximately 180,000 clones, of which about three quarters are seen a single time; about 6.4% belongs to the top ten. The CDR3 loop spans 18 amino acids. V was shortened by 4 bases and J by 3 bases, with 22 bases between the two germline ends. Germline V gene data show CDR1 as MNHNS and CDR2 as SASEGT. The receptor was derived from a man aged 40-50 years in good health and CMV-seropositive. The sample was PBMCs. The chain recombines TRBV6-1 with TRBJ2-1; a weak D match, TRBD2 (8 bases). In nucleotides, the CDR3 is TGTGCCAGCAGTGGTAGACAGGGTGGCGGGAGGCACTACAATGAGCAGTTCTTC. Residues: CASSGRQGGGRHYNEQFF.